Presented here are 28 T cell receptor beta chains from one specimen sequenced in a study of cytomegalovirus exposure and HLA in healthy donors. A multiplex PCR was run with 60 Vbeta primers and 13 Jbeta primers. Repertoires were generated with immunoSEQ multiplex PCR, while TCRdb's copy carries only in-frame clones and drops some. The table lists approximately 100,000 clones, around 85% of them singletons, with less than 8% in the top ten. Sequencing was done on a sample of PBMCs. The receptors were gathered from a man aged 40-49 years in good health and CMV-seropositive.

The chain links TRBV7-2 to TRBJ2-4, with TRBD2 matching over 10 bases. Trimming cost V 0 bases and J 2 bases; bases outside gene matches: 13. CDR3 length: 20 residues. CDR1 and CDR2 from the germline V gene are SGHTA and FQGNSA. The CDR3: CASSLAGAYSGGYSKNIQYF. The CDR3 DNA reads as TGTGCCAGCAGCTTAGCGGGGGCCTATAGCGGGGGGTACTCCAAAAACATTCAGTACTTC. The full variable domain, its missing parts supplied by reference TRBV7-2 and TRBJ2-4, is GAGVSQSPSNKVTEKGKDVELRCDPISGHTALYWYRQSLGQGLEFLIYFQGNSAPDKSGLPSDRFSAERTGGSVSTLTIQRTQQEDSAVYLCASSLAGAYSGGYSKNIQYFGAGTRLSVL.

The rearrangement joins TRBV19 to TRBJ2-4, with TRBD2 identical over 7 bases. J gave up 6 bases and V 7 bases, and 3 bases lay outside the gene matches. The CDR3 runs to 12 residues. The germline CDR1 and CDR2 sequences are LNHDA and SQIVND (reference sequence). The CDR3 sequence: CASNGGGNIQYF. The CDR3 DNA reads as TGTGCCAGTAACGGCGGGGGAAACATTCAGTACTTC.

The chain has TRBV11-2 and TRBJ1-3, with TRBD1 matching 8 bases. The CDR3 is 16 residues long. In germline, CDR1 is SGHAT, CDR2 FQNNGV. The V gene end was trimmed by 5 bases and the J gene end by 4 bases; junction bases not matched to a gene: 10. CDR3 nucleotides: TGTGCCAGCAGCCGCGATCGACAGGGGATAGGAAACACCATATATTTT. This sequence encodes CASSRDRQGIGNTIYF.

This chain links TRBV5-4 with TRBJ2-5; D may be TRBD1 (6 bases). The CDR3 sequence is 15 residues long. CDR1 is SGHNT and CDR2 is YYREEE in the germline V gene (reference sequence). V was pared by 1 base and J by 6 bases, with 16 bases between. This chain's CDR3 is CASSLRQEVGKTQYF. The CDR3 region has the DNA TGTGCCAGCAGCTTGCGACAGGAGGTGGGGAAGACCCAGTACTTC.

The V and J genes are TRBV7-9 and TRBJ2-5; 13 bases fit TRBD2. The length of the CDR3 is 16 residues. In germline, CDR1 is SEHNR, CDR2 FQNEAQ (reference sequence). Trimming cost V 5 bases and J 5 bases; bases outside gene matches: 8. CDR3 protein: CASSPGLAGAGETQYF. The CDR3 coding sequence is TGTGCCAGCAGCCCTGGACTAGCGGGAGCTGGGGAGACCCAGTACTTC.

V is TRBV19 and J is TRBJ2-3; perhaps TRBD1 as D (6 bases). Deletions cut 2 bases from V and 10 bases from J, with 13 bases between. This CDR3 has 13 amino acids. In germline, CDR1 is LNHDA, CDR2 SQIVND (reference sequence). The CDR3, as DNA: TGTGCCAGTAGTATACCCAGGGGTTGGGCGCAGTATTTT. Translating gives CASSIPRGWAQYF.

V is TRBV9 and J is TRBJ1-2; TRBD1 agrees at 12 bases. The germline V gene encodes CDR1 SGDLS and CDR2 YYNGEE. The CDR3 loop spans 15 amino acids. The V gene end was trimmed by 0 bases and the J gene end by 7 bases; junction bases not matched to a gene: 4. CDR3 residues: CASSVVGTGGCGYTF. In DNA, the CDR3 is TGTGCCAGCAGCGTAGTTGGGACAGGGGGCTGTGGCTACACCTTC.

The CDR3 coding sequence is TGCGCCAGCAGCTTGGTTAAGGGGAAGGCCACTGAAGCTTTCTTT. Encoded protein: CASSLVKGKATEAFF. This sequence joins TRBV5-1 and TRBJ1-1; perhaps TRBD1 as D (5 bases). Germline values: CDR1 SGHRS, CDR2 YFSETQ. CDR3 length: 15 residues. V lost 0 bases to trimming and J lost 4 bases, with 13 bases between them.

CDR3 DNA: TGTGCCAGCAGTTACGGGGACAGGGGTGACACTGAAGCTTTCTTT. As protein: CASSYGDRGDTEAFF. The genes are TRBV6-5 and TRBJ1-1; 10 bases line up with TRBD1. CDR3 length equals 15 residues. V shed 2 bases, J shed 3 bases, and the junction held 3 bases outside the gene matches. Germline CDR1 is MNHEY and CDR2 is SVGAGI.

This clone showed up just a few times. The chain uses TRBV29-1 and TRBJ2-7; D call uncertain. Germline V gives CDR1 SQVTM, CDR2 ANQGSEA. This CDR3 contains 11 residues. Trimming stripped 7 bases from V and 6 bases from J, with 13 bases between. The CDR3 spells CSASQAGEQYF. As DNA, the CDR3 is TGCAGCGCCAGCCAGGCCGGCGAGCAGTACTTC.

The chain has TRBV5-4 and TRBJ2-5, with D perhaps TRBD1 (6 bases). Germline V CDR1 and CDR2: SGHNT, YYREEE (reference sequence). The V end lost 5 bases, the J end lost 4 bases, and 15 bases lay between the germline ends. The CDR3 has 14 amino acids. The chain's CDR3 is CASRADRRTETQYF. CDR3 coding DNA: TGTGCCAGCAGAGCTGACAGGCGGACAGAGACCCAGTACTTC. Full variable domain (rest looked up from reference TRBV5-4 and TRBJ2-5): ETGVTQSPTHLIKTRGQQVTLRCSSQSGHNTVSWYQQALGQGPQFIFQYYREEENGRGNFPPRFSGLQFPNYSSELNVNALELDDSALYLCASRADRRTETQYFGPGTRLLVL.

V and J are TRBV6-5 and TRBJ1-2; D unresolved. CDR3 length: 13 amino acids. Germline CDR1 and CDR2: MNHEY and SVGAGI. The V and J ends lost 6 bases and 3 bases respectively, with 11 bases between them. CDR3 sequence reads: CASRLDIDYGYTF. CDR3 sequence (DNA): TGTGCCAGCAGACTCGACATTGACTATGGCTACACCTTC.

This clone was seen once. V gene TRBV6-1 combines with J gene TRBJ2-3; 9 nucleotides match TRBD2. The junction had 4 bases not matched to a gene; V was cut back by 1 base and J by 5 bases. This CDR3 is built from 15 residues. The germline CDR1 and CDR2 sequences are MNHNS and SASEGT. DNA for the CDR3: TGTGCCAGCAGTGAAGGGGCGGGGGGGCTAGATACGCAGTATTTT. Its translation is CASSEGAGGLDTQYF.

J is TRBJ1-3 and V is TRBV29-1, with D perhaps matching TRBD1 (6 bases). V dropped 0 bases and J dropped 1 base, with 19 bases sitting between them. CDR3 size: 18 residues. Germline loops: CDR1 SQVTM, CDR2 ANQGSEA. Written as DNA, the CDR3 is TGCAGCGTTGAAGATTTCACCAACCGGGACAAATCTGGAAACACCATATATTTT. This encodes CSVEDFTNRDKSGNTIYF.

By frequency in the sample, this clone is medium-sized (0.01 to 0.1%). This sequence joins TRBV6-1 and TRBJ2-5; weak D call: TRBD1 (5 bases). The V gene's germline CDR1 is MNHNS and CDR2 SASEGT. Trimming removed 4 bases from V and 4 bases from J, with 7 bases in between. This CDR3 has 12 residues. CDR3 region: CASSAQGETQYF. CDR3 DNA: TGTGCCAGCAGTGCTCAGGGAGAGACCCAGTACTTC.

This chain links TRBV27 with TRBJ2-7, with D unclear. This CDR3 is 14 amino acids long. Germline loops: CDR1 MNHEY, CDR2 SMNVEV (reference sequence). Trimming left V 6 bases short and J 3 bases short, with 15 bases between. CDR3 sequence: CASRVLGSGYEQYF. As DNA, the CDR3 is TGTGCCAGCAGAGTCCTAGGCTCTGGCTACGAGCAGTACTTC.

The V gene is TRBV5-8, the J gene TRBJ1-5; TRBD1 agrees at 9 bases. The CDR3 contains 15 residues. The V gene end was trimmed by 3 bases and the J gene end by 6 bases; junction bases not matched to a gene: 7. CDR1 SGHTS and CDR2 YDEGEE come from the germline V gene. CDR3 DNA sequence: TGTGCCAGCAGCTCCATGACAGGGGGAGGTCAGCCCCAGCATTTT. As protein: CASSSMTGGGQPQHF.

The chain uses TRBV5-1 and TRBJ2-3; TRBD2 might be the D (5 bases). CDR1 and CDR2 (germline): SGHRS, YFSETQ. The CDR3 has 15 residues. V gave up 0 bases and J gave up 4 bases, with 12 bases separating them. CDR3 region: CASSLGGPSPDTQYF. CDR3 nucleotides: TGCGCCAGCAGCTTGGGAGGGCCTAGCCCAGATACGCAGTATTTT.

This clone appeared a few times. The V and J genes are TRBV7-9 and TRBJ2-3, with a tentative D call TRBD1 (6 bases). With 6 bases removed from V and 2 bases from J, the gap between germline ends came to 15 bases. The CDR3 is made up of 15 amino acids. Germline V gene sequence: CDR1 SEHNR, CDR2 FQNEAQ (reference sequence). This CDR3 is CASSHDRMATDTQYF. The CDR3 DNA reads TGTGCCAGCAGTCACGACAGGATGGCCACAGATACGCAGTATTTT.

The V call is TRBV7-9, the J call TRBJ2-1, with 8 bases fitting TRBD1. Germline CDR1 and CDR2: SEHNR and FQNEAQ (reference sequence). The CDR3 has 14 residues. Trimming cost V 6 bases and J 4 bases; bases outside gene matches: 5. The CDR3: CASRTGQDYNEQFF. CDR3 nucleotides: TGTGCCAGCAGGACGGGACAGGATTACAATGAGCAGTTCTTC.

The CDR3 is CASSPAGGRGRETQYF. The CDR3 nucleotides read TGTGCCAGCAGCCCCGCGGGGGGGCGGGGGAGAGAGACCCAGTACTTC. The chain uses TRBV5-4 and TRBJ2-5; 9 bases are shared with TRBD2. The V and J ends lost 4 bases and 4 bases, in that order; junction bases with no gene match: 11. The CDR3 runs 16 residues. Germline CDR1 SGHNT, CDR2 YYREEE (reference sequence).

CDR3 loop: CATKGTGTSNQPQHF. In nucleotides, the CDR3 is TGTGCCACCAAGGGGACAGGAACCAGCAATCAGCCCCAGCATTTT. This chain links TRBV19 with TRBJ1-5, with 8 bases matching TRBD1. CDR3 length: 15 amino acids. V shed 10 bases and J 1 base; nucleotides not matched to a gene: 9. Germline V CDR1 and CDR2: LNHDA, SQIVND (reference sequence).

The chain employs TRBV28 and TRBJ1-1; D call uncertain. The V and J ends lost 5 bases and 6 bases respectively, with 13 bases between them. Germline V lookup: CDR1 MDHEN, CDR2 SYDVKM. This CDR3 comprises 13 residues. This CDR3 is CASSARTASEAFF. CDR3 coding DNA: TGTGCCAGCAGTGCACGGACTGCCTCTGAAGCTTTCTTT. Variable domain in full (rest from reference TRBV28 and TRBJ1-1): DVKVTQSSRYLVKRTGEKVFLECVQDMDHENMFWYRQDPGLGLRLIYFSYDVKMKEKGDIPEGYSVSREKKERFSLILESASTNQTSMYLCASSARTASEAFFGQGTRLTVV.

The rearrangement joins TRBV29-1 to TRBJ1-2, with 8 bases that match TRBD1. J gave up 4 bases and V 7 bases, and 2 bases lay outside the gene matches. Germline CDR1 SQVTM, CDR2 ANQGSEA. The CDR3 runs to 11 residues. The CDR3 coding sequence is TGCAGCGCTGGACAGGGCTATGGCTACACCTTC. It is translated as CSAGQGYGYTF.

Only a few counts were recorded for this clone. The chain links TRBV27 to TRBJ2-2; possible D gene TRBD1, 7 bases. The germline V and J ends were trimmed by 2 bases and 1 base, with 17 bases remaining between them. This CDR3 is built from 18 residues. The germline V gene encodes CDR1 MNHEY and CDR2 SMNVEV (reference sequence). The CDR3 DNA follows: TGTGCCAGCAGTTTAGGTTTTCAGGGGGGATTGAACACCGGGGAGCTGTTTTTT. This encodes CASSLGFQGGLNTGELFF.

The J gene is TRBJ1-5, the V gene TRBV5-8, with 9 bases fitting TRBD1. The V segment lost 4 bases and the J segment 0 bases; nucleotides outside the gene matches: 8. CDR1 is SGHTS and CDR2 is YDEGEE in the germline V gene. The CDR3 spans 17 residues. CDR3 in amino acids: CASSGTGRKGSNQPQHF. The CDR3 DNA reads TGTGCCAGCAGCGGGACAGGGCGGAAGGGTAGCAATCAGCCCCAGCATTTT.

V is TRBV7-6 and J is TRBJ2-5; D perhaps matches TRBD2 (5 bases). Trimming shortened V by 11 bases and J by 5 bases, and 18 bases separated the two germline ends. The germline gives CDR1 SGHVS, CDR2 FNYEAQ. The CDR3 covers 13 residues. The CDR3 coding sequence is TGTGCCTCGACGAGAAAACCGGGGGAGACCCAGTACTTC. It yields the protein CASTRKPGETQYF.

This clone was recorded once. This sequence joins TRBV5-6 and TRBJ1-5, with TRBD1 matching over 7 bases. V lost 4 bases to trimming and J lost 4 bases; unmatched junction nucleotides: 5. Germline assignment: CDR1 SGHDT and CDR2 YYEEEE. There are 14 residues in the CDR3. The CDR3 protein is CASSARGQNQPQHF. In nucleotides, the CDR3 is TGTGCCAGCAGCGCAAGGGGGCAGAATCAGCCCCAGCATTTT.